This T cell receptor beta chain emerged from a study of blood T cell repertoires in COVID-19. Across the whole study: Italy, Spain and the United States were the sources of the convalescent and acute COVID-19 samples. Sources were T cells, B-cell-depleted T cells, or PBMCs; the material itself was cDNA or gDNA.

This CDR3 spans 16 amino acids. V dropped 3 bases and J dropped 0 bases, with 10 bases sitting between them. CDR1 and CDR2 (germline): SGHRS, YFSETQ. Per the original data handling: Amplified reference gene primers provided the basis for estimating nucleated cell counts. Clones were read by immunoSEQ multiplex PCR, and TCRdb kept only the in-frame ones, dropping some. V, J and clone size are those of that table, while D and trimming were read from the DNA. The table shows about 130,000 clones, with less than 90% occurring only once. J is TRBJ2-6 and V is TRBV5-1; unclear D gene. Sequenced material: peripheral blood. The sequence came from a woman aged 25-40 years who had recovered from COVID-19. CDR3 sequence: CASSSQYSSGANVLTF. Written as DNA, the CDR3 is TGCGCCAGCAGCTCCCAATATAGCTCTGGGGCCAACGTCCTGACTTTC.